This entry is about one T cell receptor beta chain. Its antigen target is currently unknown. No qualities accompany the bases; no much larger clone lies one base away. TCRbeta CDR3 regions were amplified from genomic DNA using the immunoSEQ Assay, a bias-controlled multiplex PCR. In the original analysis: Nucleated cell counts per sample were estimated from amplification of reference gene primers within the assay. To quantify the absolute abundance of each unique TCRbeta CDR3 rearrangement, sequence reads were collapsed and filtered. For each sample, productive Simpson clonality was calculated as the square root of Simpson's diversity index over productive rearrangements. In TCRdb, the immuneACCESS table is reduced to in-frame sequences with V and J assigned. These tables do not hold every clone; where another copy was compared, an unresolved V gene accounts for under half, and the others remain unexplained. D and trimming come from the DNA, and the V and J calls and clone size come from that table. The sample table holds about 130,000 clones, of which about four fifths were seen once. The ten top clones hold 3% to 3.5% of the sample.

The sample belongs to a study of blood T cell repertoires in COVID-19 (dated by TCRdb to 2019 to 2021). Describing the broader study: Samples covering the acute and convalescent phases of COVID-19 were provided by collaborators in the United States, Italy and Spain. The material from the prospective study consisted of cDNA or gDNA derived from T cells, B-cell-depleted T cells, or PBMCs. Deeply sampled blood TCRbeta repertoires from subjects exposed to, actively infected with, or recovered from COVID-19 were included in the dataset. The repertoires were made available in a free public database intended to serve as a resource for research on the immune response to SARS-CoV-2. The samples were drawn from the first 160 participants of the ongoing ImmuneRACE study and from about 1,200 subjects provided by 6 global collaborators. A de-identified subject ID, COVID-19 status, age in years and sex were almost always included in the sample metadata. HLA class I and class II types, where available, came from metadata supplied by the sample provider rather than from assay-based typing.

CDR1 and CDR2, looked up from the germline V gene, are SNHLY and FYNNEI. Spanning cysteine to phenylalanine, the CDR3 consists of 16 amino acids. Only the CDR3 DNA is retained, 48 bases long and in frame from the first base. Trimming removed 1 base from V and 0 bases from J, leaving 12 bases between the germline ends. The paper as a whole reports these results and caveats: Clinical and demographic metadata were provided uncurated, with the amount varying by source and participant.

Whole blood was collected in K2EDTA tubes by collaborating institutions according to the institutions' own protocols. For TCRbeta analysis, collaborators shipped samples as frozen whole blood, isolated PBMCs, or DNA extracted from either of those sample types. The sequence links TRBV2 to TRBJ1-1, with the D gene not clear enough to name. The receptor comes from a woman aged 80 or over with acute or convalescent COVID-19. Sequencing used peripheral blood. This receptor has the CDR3 CASSEVFETVNTEAFF. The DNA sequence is TGTGCCAGCAGTGAAGTTTTTGAAACGGTGAACACTGAAGCTTTCTTT.